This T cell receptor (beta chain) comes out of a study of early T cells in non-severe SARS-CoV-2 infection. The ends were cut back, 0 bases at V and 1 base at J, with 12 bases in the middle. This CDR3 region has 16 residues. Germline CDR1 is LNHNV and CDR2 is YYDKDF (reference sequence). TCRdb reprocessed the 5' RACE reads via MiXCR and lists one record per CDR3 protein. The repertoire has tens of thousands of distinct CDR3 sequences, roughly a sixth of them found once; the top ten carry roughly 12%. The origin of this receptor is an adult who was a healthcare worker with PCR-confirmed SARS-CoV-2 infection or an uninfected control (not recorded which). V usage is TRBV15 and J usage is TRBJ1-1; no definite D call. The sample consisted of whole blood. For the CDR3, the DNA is TGTGCCACCAGCAGAGACGGACGCAGGACGAACACTGAAGCTTTCTTT. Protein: CATSRDGRRTNTEAFF.